Below are 3 T cell receptor beta chains sequenced from a single sample in a study of Ad26.COV2.S vaccination and SARS-CoV-2 variants. Generated by immunoSEQ multiplex PCR, the TCRdb table keeps only in-frame clones and is missing some. The table lists hundreds of thousands of clones, around 90% of them singletons. The treatment was: 19 received Ad26.COV2.S at low or high dose, single or two shots; about 5 received placebo; per-sample allocation not given. Day 63 after the first vaccine or placebo injection was the time point for sampling. Specimen: peripheral blood, collected in a trial of Ad26.COV2.S vaccine versus placebo. The receptors come from a person aged 18 to 65 who received the Ad26.COV2.S COVID-19 vaccine or a placebo.

The rearrangement joins TRBV3-1 (or the pseudogene TRBV3-2) to TRBJ2-1, with 10 bases lining up with TRBD2. Germline assignment: CDR1 LGHDT and CDR2 YNNKEL (reference sequence). Unmatched junction bases numbered 13, after V lost 6 bases and J lost 11 bases. The CDR3 contains 15 residues. The chain's CDR3 is CASSPRTSGHPQQFF. As DNA, the CDR3 is TGTGCCAGCAGTCCGCGGACTAGCGGACATCCCCAGCAGTTCTTC.

The chain is built from TRBV28 and TRBJ1-5, with 7 bases lining up with TRBD1. Germline trimming cut 4 bases from V and 4 bases from J; bases unmatched to any gene: 7. The CDR3 runs to 15 residues. Germline V gene sequence: CDR1 MDHEN, CDR2 SYDVKM. CDR3 region: CASSSTGVGNQPQHF. Here the CDR3 DNA reads TGTGCCAGCAGTTCAACAGGGGTTGGGAATCAGCCCCAGCATTTT.

The chain combines TRBV19 with TRBJ1-5; 9 bases align to TRBD1. Germline V gives CDR1 LNHDA, CDR2 SQIVND (reference sequence). This CDR3 has 15 residues. V shed 6 bases, J shed 0 bases, and the junction held 3 bases outside the gene matches. The CDR3 sequence is CASRRDRDSNQPQHF. The CDR3 DNA follows: TGTGCCAGTAGGAGGGACAGGGATAGCAATCAGCCCCAGCATTTT.